Sequencing of this T cell receptor beta chain was carried out in a study of blood T cells in healthy people across ages. Findings and caveats of the study: Getting older went along with TCR beta diversity per million T cells dropping roughly linearly.

This CDR3 spans 10 amino acids. Deletions cut 8 bases from V and 11 bases from J, with 12 bases between. Looked up from germline, CDR1 is SEHNR and CDR2 is FQNEAQ (reference sequence). PCR was performed a second time for about 7 to 11 cycles using a sample-barcoded 5' primer and a J-beta primer mix. Using its own MiXCR run on the 5' RACE reads, TCRdb lists one record per CDR3 protein. The repertoire has around 1.7 million distinct CDR3 sequences, 28% of them found once; the top ten carry 7.7%. Comment on this clonotype: Antigen specificity is unknown.

The rearrangement links TRBV7-9 to TRBJ2-5; D is undetermined. The sequence derives from a woman aged 30 to 39 in good health. Input material: blood. In nucleotides, the CDR3 is TGTGCCAGCGTGGGTTCCAAGCAGTACTTC. It codes for CASVGSKQYF.